Listed below are T cell receptor beta chains from one sample, sequenced in a study of T-cell memory formation after mild COVID-19. MiXCR was run by TCRdb on the 5' RACE reads, yielding one entry per CDR3 protein. Of around 260,000 distinct CDR3 sequences listed, roughly 16% were seen once; the top ten hold 22%. Sequencing was done on a sample of PBMCs or a T cell subset sorted from them (not recorded which). These receptors came from a man between 18 and 35 years old who had mild COVID-19 (a few samples of this study predate the infection). Cell type and time point are not known. Both conserved end residues are part of each CDR3. D genes are given only for firm matches. Not every row has a clone size; where given, it reads once, few, many or a size class.

J: TRBJ1-1; V: TRBV10-3; D: NA; size: NA; DNA: TGTGCCATCTCGCCGGGAATGGCTGAAGCTTTCTTT; CDR3: CAISPGMAEAFF
J: TRBJ2-1; V: TRBV14; D: TRBD1; size: NA; DNA: TGTGCCAGCAGCCAAGCAAGGACAGGACACAATGAGCAGTTCTTC; CDR3: CASSQARTGHNEQFF
J: TRBJ2-6; V: TRBV27; D: NA; size: NA; DNA: TGTGCCAGCAGTTTGGGGGGGGGCTATCTCTCTGGGGCCAACGTCCTGACTTTC; CDR3: CASSLGGGYLSGANVLTF
J: TRBJ2-1; V: TRBV5-1; D: TRBD2; size: many; DNA: TGCGCCAGCAGTGCGGGGGGTAGGAGCATAACCTACAATGAGCAGTTCTTC; CDR3: CASSAGGRSITYNEQFF
J: TRBJ1-5; V: TRBV21-1; D: NA; size: NA; DNA: TGTGCCAGCAGTTCCAAGGAAGGACAGCGCAATCAGCCCCAGCATTTT; CDR3: CASSSKEGQRNQPQHF
J: TRBJ2-6; V: TRBV23-1; D: NA; size: many; DNA: TGCGCCAGCAGACAGGGTGGGGCCAACGTCCTGACTTTC; CDR3: CASRQGGANVLTF
J: TRBJ2-3; V: TRBV4-3; D: NA; size: few; DNA: TGCGCCAGCAGCTGGGACTTCACAGATACGCAGTATTTT; CDR3: CASSWDFTDTQYF
J: TRBJ1-5; V: TRBV7-2; D: TRBD1; size: many; DNA: TGTGCCAGCAGCTTAGAGGGACAGCAGCCCCAGCATTTT; CDR3: CASSLEGQQPQHF
J: TRBJ2-1; V: TRBV5-1; D: NA; size: NA; DNA: TGCGCCAGCAGCGGAGGGGCAGGCTACAATGAGCAGTTCTTC; CDR3: CASSGGAGYNEQFF
J: TRBJ2-7; V: TRBV4-3; D: TRBD2; size: few; DNA: TGCGCCAGCAGCCGAGGGACTAGCGGGGGGTCCTGGGGAGAGCAGTACTTC; CDR3: CASSRGTSGGSWGEQYF
J: TRBJ2-2; V: TRBV6-5; D: TRBD1; size: few; DNA: TGTGCCAGCAGTTATCGACAGGGGTTCACCGGGGAGCTGTTTTTT; CDR3: CASSYRQGFTGELFF
J: TRBJ2-3; V: TRBV12-3/TRBV12-4; D: NA; size: many; DNA: TGTGCCAGCGGGGGGGCCCCAGATACGCAGTATTTT; CDR3: CASGGAPDTQYF
J: TRBJ1-3; V: TRBV12-3/TRBV12-4; D: NA; size: few; DNA: TGTGCCAGCAGTTCGGGTGGAAACACCATATATTTT; CDR3: CASSSGGNTIYF
J: TRBJ2-3; V: TRBV27; D: NA; size: NA; DNA: TGCACCAGCAGACCGCATCAGGGTACGCAGTATTTT; CDR3: CTSRPHQGTQYF
J: TRBJ2-6; V: TRBV28; D: NA; size: NA; DNA: TGTGCCAGCAGTTTAGGGAACTCTGGGGCCAACGTCCTGACTTTC; CDR3: CASSLGNSGANVLTF
J: TRBJ2-7; V: TRBV12-3/TRBV12-4; D: NA; size: few; DNA: TGTGCCAGCAGTTTGGGGGTTAGGTCCTACGAGCAGTACTTC; CDR3: CASSLGVRSYEQYF
J: TRBJ2-1; V: TRBV5-1; D: TRBD2; size: many; DNA: TGCGCCAGCAGCCCGGAGGGAGGGCGCTTCGAGCAGTTCTTC; CDR3: CASSPEGGRFEQFF
J: TRBJ2-2; V: TRBV12-3/TRBV12-4; D: TRBD1; size: NA; DNA: TGTGCCAGCAGTCAAACATCCGGGACAGGGTACACCGGGGAGCTGTTTTTT; CDR3: CASSQTSGTGYTGELFF
J: TRBJ2-7; V: TRBV12-5; D: NA; size: few; DNA: TGTGCTAGTGGCGTTGCAGTCTCCTACGAGCAGTACTTC; CDR3: CASGVAVSYEQYF
J: TRBJ2-3; V: TRBV4-1; D: TRBD2; size: few; DNA: TGCGCCAGCAGCCAACGGCCTAGCGGGGGGGCATTTTCAGATACGCAGTATTTT; CDR3: CASSQRPSGGAFSDTQYF
J: TRBJ1-5; V: TRBV25-1; D: NA; size: few; DNA: TGTGCCAGCAGTTCGCCAGGGGAAGGCAATCAGCCCCAGCATTTT; CDR3: CASSSPGEGNQPQHF
J: TRBJ2-5; V: TRBV10-3; D: NA; size: NA; DNA: TGTGCCATCAAAGGAAACAGGGAGGAGACCCAGTACTTC; CDR3: CAIKGNREETQYF
J: TRBJ2-1; V: TRBV25-1; D: NA; size: few; DNA: TGTGCCAGCAGTGAATACACCTCCCGGACTCTGTACAATGAGCAGTTCTTC; CDR3: CASSEYTSRTLYNEQFF
J: TRBJ2-7; V: TRBV18; D: NA; size: NA; DNA: TGTGCCAGCTCACCACAAAATCGCGAGCAGTACTTC; CDR3: CASSPQNREQYF
J: TRBJ2-3; V: TRBV7-2; D: NA; size: few; DNA: TGTGCCAGCAGCTTCCCTAACGCAGATACGCAGTATTTT; CDR3: CASSFPNADTQYF
J: TRBJ1-2; V: TRBV7-2; D: TRBD1; size: few; DNA: TGTGCCAGCAGCTCTTACAGGGGAAACTATGGCTACACCTTC; CDR3: CASSSYRGNYGYTF
J: TRBJ1-1; V: TRBV12-3/TRBV12-4; D: TRBD1; size: NA; DNA: TGTGCCAGCAGTTTCGCACAGGGGGTTGAAGCTTTCTTT; CDR3: CASSFAQGVEAFF
J: TRBJ2-5; V: TRBV2; D: TRBD2; size: many; DNA: TGTGCCAGCAGTCCCTCCGGGGGGCAAGAGACCCAGTACTTC; CDR3: CASSPSGGQETQYF
J: TRBJ2-3; V: TRBV7-2; D: NA; size: NA; DNA: TGTGCCAGCAGCTTAGGGGGGGCCCTCACAGATACGCAGTATTTT; CDR3: CASSLGGALTDTQYF
J: TRBJ2-2; V: TRBV7-8; D: TRBD2; size: few; DNA: TGTGCCTATTCGTCGACGGGGGGGACCGGGGAGCTGTTTTTT; CDR3: CAYSSTGGTGELFF
J: TRBJ2-3; V: TRBV5-1; D: NA; size: NA; DNA: TGCGCCAGCAGCCCAACTAGGATGTCAGATACGCAGTATTTT; CDR3: CASSPTRMSDTQYF
J: TRBJ2-2; V: TRBV7-8; D: TRBD1; size: few; DNA: TGTGCCAGCAGCTTAGGGGACAGGGGCACCGGGGAGCTGTTTTTT; CDR3: CASSLGDRGTGELFF
J: TRBJ2-2; V: TRBV12-3/TRBV12-4; D: TRBD2; size: few; DNA: TGTGCCAGCAGTACGGGGGGGGTCGCCGGGGAGCTGTTTTTT; CDR3: CASSTGGVAGELFF
J: TRBJ1-1; V: TRBV7-9; D: NA; size: NA; DNA: TGTGCCAGCAGCTTAGTCGACTACCGCACTGAAGCTTTCTTT; CDR3: CASSLVDYRTEAFF
J: TRBJ1-1; V: TRBV3-1; D: NA; size: few; DNA: TGTGCCAGCAGCACCCCCCCGGGCCGTGAAGCTTTCTTT; CDR3: CASSTPPGREAFF
J: TRBJ2-7; V: TRBV29-1; D: NA; size: NA; DNA: TGCAGCGTGACCGAGGCGGGATCCTACGAGCAGTACTTC; CDR3: CSVTEAGSYEQYF
J: TRBJ2-3; V: TRBV14; D: TRBD2; size: NA; DNA: TGTGCCAGCAGCAAGGGACTAGCGGGGGGCGCTAACACAGATACGCAGTATTTT; CDR3: CASSKGLAGGANTDTQYF
J: TRBJ2-7; V: TRBV7-9; D: TRBD1; size: few; DNA: TGTGCCAGCAGCTCTAAGTGGGACAGGTTGAGTGAGCAGTACTTC; CDR3: CASSSKWDRLSEQYF
J: TRBJ2-5; V: TRBV4-1; D: NA; size: many; DNA: TGCGCCAGCAGTCAAAGCAGAGGAGAGACCCAGTACTTC; CDR3: CASSQSRGETQYF
J: TRBJ2-3; V: TRBV5-1; D: TRBD1; size: NA; DNA: TGCGCCAGCAGCTTCGACAGGGGCACAGATACGCAGTATTTT; CDR3: CASSFDRGTDTQYF
J: TRBJ1-1; V: TRBV7-2; D: NA; size: many; DNA: TGTGCCAGCAGCTTATTCGTGAACACTGAAGCTTTCTTT; CDR3: CASSLFVNTEAFF
J: TRBJ2-3; V: TRBV7-9; D: NA; size: few; DNA: TGTGCCAGCAGCTTAGCTGGACAGAGAGATGATTTT; CDR3: CASSLAGQRDDF
J: TRBJ2-1; V: TRBV5-1; D: TRBD1; size: NA; DNA: TGCGCCAGCAGCTTAAGGGGACAGAGCTCCTACAATGAGCAGTTCTTC; CDR3: CASSLRGQSSYNEQFF
J: TRBJ2-3; V: TRBV5-1; D: TRBD2; size: few; DNA: TGCGCCAGCAGCTTGCGGGCTAGCGGGGGGGCCACAGATACGCAGTATTTT; CDR3: CASSLRASGGATDTQYF
J: TRBJ2-3; V: TRBV19; D: NA; size: NA; DNA: TGTGCCAGTAGATGGACCGGCGGCACAGATACGCAGTATTTT; CDR3: CASRWTGGTDTQYF